The rows below give T cell receptor beta chains drawn from one sample of a study of T-cell memory formation after mild COVID-19. Each CDR3 protein gets one entry after TCRdb re-called the 5' RACE reads with MiXCR. The table includes 560,000 or so distinct CDR3 sequences, roughly 17% detected once. The sample consisted of PBMCs or a T cell subset sorted from them (not recorded which). These receptors were collected from an adult woman who had mild COVID-19 (a few samples of this study predate the infection). Cell type and time point are not known. The CDR3 runs from the conserved cysteine through the conserved F or W. The D gene is left open where the match is weak. A row's size may be missing; if present it is once, few, many or a size class.

V: TRBV29-1; J: TRBJ1-2; size: NA; length: 12; D: NA; CDR3: CSVFSRNGGYTF; DNA: TGCAGCGTTTTTTCCAGGAACGGTGGCTACACCTTC
V: TRBV7-8; J: TRBJ2-5; size: NA; length: 16; D: NA; CDR3: CASSALGYQTQETQYF; DNA: TGTGCCAGCAGCGCCTTAGGGTACCAAACTCAAGAGACCCAGTACTTC
V: TRBV5-1; J: TRBJ2-7; size: NA; length: 15; D: NA; CDR3: CASSFRGYESVEQYF; DNA: TGCGCCAGCAGCTTCCGGGGGTACGAGTCGGTCGAGCAGTACTTC
V: TRBV20-1; J: TRBJ2-7; size: few; length: 19; D: TRBD2; CDR3: CSARGSASGRAVGVYEQYF; DNA: TGCAGTGCTAGAGGATCCGCTAGCGGGAGGGCCGTCGGAGTCTACGAGCAGTACTTC
V: TRBV12-3/TRBV12-4; J: TRBJ2-7; size: NA; length: 14; D: NA; CDR3: CASTTSDSRGEQYF; DNA: TGTGCCAGCACCACCAGCGACTCGAGGGGCGAGCAGTACTTC
V: TRBV18; J: TRBJ2-5; size: NA; length: 13; D: NA; CDR3: CASSQTRPETQYF; DNA: TGTGCCAGCTCCCAGACTCGGCCCGAGACCCAGTACTTC
V: TRBV4-1; J: TRBJ1-6; size: few; length: 15; D: TRBD1; CDR3: CASRPTGAHNSPLHF; DNA: TGCGCCAGCAGACCGACAGGGGCCCATAATTCACCCCTCCACTTT
V: TRBV10-3; J: TRBJ2-5; size: NA; length: 15; D: TRBD2; CDR3: CAISDSSGIQETQYF; DNA: TGTGCCATCAGTGATTCTAGCGGGATCCAAGAGACCCAGTACTTC
V: TRBV12-3/TRBV12-4; J: TRBJ2-7; size: few; length: 15; D: NA; CDR3: CASTSSGTSPYEQYF; DNA: TGTGCCAGCACCTCGTCCGGGACGAGTCCCTACGAGCAGTACTTC
V: TRBV20-1; J: TRBJ2-1; size: NA; length: 14; D: NA; CDR3: CSAMDSHTYNEQFF; DNA: TGCAGTGCGATGGACTCGCATACCTACAATGAGCAGTTCTTC
V: TRBV24-1; J: TRBJ2-7; size: few; length: 15; D: TRBD1; CDR3: CATSDPKQGAYEQYF; DNA: TGTGCCACCAGTGATCCCAAGCAGGGGGCCTACGAGCAGTACTTC
V: TRBV27; J: TRBJ2-6; size: NA; length: 14; D: NA; CDR3: CASSLRSGANVLTF; DNA: TGTGCCAGCAGTTTACGGTCTGGGGCCAACGTCCTGACTTTC
V: TRBV7-2; J: TRBJ2-5; size: many; length: 15; D: NA; CDR3: CASRDWIGGGETQYF; DNA: TGTGCCAGCAGGGATTGGATCGGGGGCGGAGAGACCCAGTACTTC
V: TRBV4-1; J: TRBJ1-4; size: few; length: 13; D: NA; CDR3: CASSRTLGEKLFF; DNA: TGCGCCAGCAGCCGGACATTGGGTGAAAAACTGTTTTTT
V: TRBV15; J: TRBJ1-6; size: few; length: 13; D: TRBD1; CDR3: CATSKGQDSPLHF; DNA: TGTGCCACCAGCAAGGGACAGGATTCACCCCTCCACTTT
V: TRBV5-6; J: TRBJ1-1; size: few; length: 12; D: TRBD1; CDR3: CASSWGQAEAFF; DNA: TGTGCCAGCAGCTGGGGACAGGCTGAAGCTTTCTTT
V: TRBV19; J: TRBJ1-1; size: NA; length: 16; D: NA; CDR3: CASSMIPIPQNTEAFF; DNA: TGTGCCAGTAGTATGATCCCAATACCGCAGAACACTGAAGCTTTCTTT